These 8 T cell receptor beta chains share one sample of origin, sequenced in a study of blood T cell repertoires in COVID-19. Method: immunoSEQ multiplex PCR; TCRdb's copy keeps in-frame clones and lacks some. The data hold about 94,000 clones, with 80% to 85% observed a single time. The sequenced sample consisted of peripheral blood. These receptors were obtained from a man aged 60-69 years with acute or convalescent COVID-19.

The chain couples TRBV6-2 or TRBV6-3 to TRBJ2-3, with 7 bases fitting TRBD2. Germline CDR1 and CDR2: MNHEY and SVGEGT. Trimming removed 4 bases from V and 4 bases from J; junction bases left unmatched: 5. This CDR3 is built from 14 residues. The CDR3 loop reads CASSSWTSSDTQYF. DNA of the CDR3: TGTGCCAGCAGTTCTTGGACTAGTTCAGATACGCAGTATTTT.

The CDR3 DNA follows: TGTGCCAGTAGTACGGGATCCTCTGGAAACACCATATATTTT. It specifies CASSTGSSGNTIYF. The chain uses TRBV19 and TRBJ1-3, with D unclear. Germline CDR1 and CDR2: LNHDA and SQIVND (reference sequence). The CDR3 consists of 14 residues. With 4 bases removed from V and 0 bases from J, the gap between germline ends came to 7 bases.

The chain combines TRBV5-6 with TRBJ2-7; tentative D call: TRBD1 (6 bases). V lost 4 bases and J lost 2, with 22 bases in between. CDR3 length: 17 amino acids. Germline V gene data show CDR1 as SGHDT and CDR2 as YYEEEE. The CDR3 sequence is CASSPLLTGPYPYEQYF. DNA for the CDR3: TGTGCCAGCAGCCCTTTGCTGACAGGCCCCTATCCCTACGAGCAGTACTTC.

The chain recombines TRBV25-1 with TRBJ2-5; 9 bases match TRBD2. CDR1 and CDR2 from the germline V gene are MGHDK and SYGVNS. The CDR3 covers 17 residues. Trimming cost V 1 base and J 1 base; bases outside gene matches: 7. The chain's CDR3 is CASSEFLAGFSQETQYF. The CDR3 bases are TGTGCCAGCAGTGAATTCCTAGCGGGGTTTTCCCAAGAGACCCAGTACTTC.

The rearrangement uses TRBV3-1 (or the pseudogene TRBV3-2) and TRBJ2-7, with a possible D match to TRBD2 (5 bases). CDR3 size: 13 residues. Trimming pared 4 bases from V and 7 bases from J, leaving 14 bases between. CDR1 is LGHDT and CDR2 is YNNKEL in the germline V gene (reference sequence). CDR3 sequence reads: CASSPVGGAEQYF. CDR3 bases: TGTGCCAGCAGCCCGGTAGGAGGCGCTGAGCAGTACTTC.

CDR3 DNA: TGTGCCAGTAGTTTGAGGCATACTAACTATGGCTACACCTTC. Translated, it gives CASSLRHTNYGYTF. The chain combines TRBV19 with TRBJ1-2; D unresolved. V lost 5 bases, J lost 0 bases, and 10 bases lay in between. CDR1 and CDR2 (germline): LNHDA, SQIVND (reference sequence). This CDR3 has 14 amino acids.

The rearrangement links TRBV30 to TRBJ1-2, with D hard to call. V was clipped by 2 bases and J by 4 bases, with 8 bases between them. The germline gives CDR1 GTSNPN, CDR2 SVGIG (reference sequence). This CDR3 contains 12 residues. The DNA for the CDR3 is TGTGCCTGGAGTTCGGCGGGCTATGGCTACACCTTC. Residues: CAWSSAGYGYTF.

CDR3 amino acids: CASSSTLQGAYNEQFF. CDR3 DNA: TGTGCCAGCAGCTCGACCTTACAGGGAGCCTACAATGAGCAGTTCTTC. The rearrangement joins TRBV7-9 to TRBJ2-1; weak D call: TRBD1 (6 bases). The CDR3 extends over 16 amino acids. The V end lost 4 bases, the J end lost 2 bases, and 15 bases lay between the germline ends. Germline V gene data show CDR1 as SEHNR and CDR2 as FQNEAQ (reference sequence).